This TCR beta chain comes out of a study of T cells in Graves' hyperthyroidism and ophthalmopathy. Whole-study results and caveats: Stable hyperthyroidism and ophthalmopathy were separated using 13 V-J signatures.

On this clonotype: What it binds is unknown.

The CDR3 consists of 14 residues. Germline CDR1 and CDR2: MNHNS and SASEGT. V dropped 1 base and J dropped 5 bases, with 11 bases sitting between them. Authors of the study amplified TCR beta CDR3 regions from RNA transcripts. An initial round of RT-PCR targeting the TCR CDR3 relied on the HTBI primer set. TCRdb processed the multiplex PCR reads anew with MiXCR; each CDR3 protein has one entry. Of about 300,000 distinct CDR3 sequences listed, more than 10% are singletons. Newly diagnosed hyperthyroidism patients aged 18 to 65 years had disease lasting under 2 months. The study excluded patients with uncontrolled infection, other autoimmune disease, pregnancy or lactation. Blood was drawn at first hyperthyroidism diagnosis, before any ophthalmopathy symptoms.

The rearrangement uses TRBV6-1 and TRBJ1-1; D might be TRBD1 (5 bases). The source material was blood. This receptor was identified in a woman younger than 45 with Graves' hyperthyroidism that later progressed to Graves' ophthalmopathy. The CDR3 region is CASSEGQRRTEAFF. The DNA of the CDR3 is TGTGCCAGCAGTGAAGGACAGCGGAGGACTGAAGCTTTCTTT.